This TCR beta chain was profiled in a study of CD8 T cells in Susac syndrome. This CDR3 has 13 residues. With V trimmed by 4 bases and J by 12 bases, 6 bases remained unmatched. Germline V CDR1 and CDR2: SGHNT, YYREEE (reference sequence). Random hexamers were used to reverse transcribe the RNA input (about 0.5 to 1 ug). TCRdb recomputed calls from the immunoSEQ multiplex PCR reads with MiXCR, one row per CDR3 protein. The repertoire holds 100,000 to 150,000 distinct CDR3 sequences, with 80% to 85% as singletons. The specimen was CD8+ T cells from PBMCs. The receptor's source is a human donor with multiple sclerosis. This sequence joins TRBV5-4 and TRBJ2-6, with 8 nucleotides matching TRBD1. CDR3: CASSRGQEGVLTF. In nucleotides, the CDR3 is TGTGCCAGCAGCCGGGGACAGGAGGGCGTCCTGACTTTC.